The clone carrying this TCR beta chain was picked up a small number of times. The record originates from a study of shared clonotypes between healthy human individuals. Libraries were prepared by immunoSEQ multiplex PCR; TCRdb keeps only in-frame clonotypes and omits some of them. The table has approximately 320,000 clones, around 90% seen once; the top ten hold about 17%. CDR3 length equals 15 residues. V gave up 4 bases and J gave up 7 bases, with 15 bases separating them. Germline V CDR1 and CDR2: SGDLS, YYNGEE. The V and J genes are TRBV9 and TRBJ1-6, with D perhaps TRBD1 (6 bases). The TCR comes from a man between 18 and 35 years old in good health. Sequenced: memory CD8+ T cells sorted from blood. Subset specified: CD45RO+ cells pooled with CCR7-negative TemRA cells. CDR3 sequence: CASSFSGGANSPLHF. In nucleotides, the CDR3 is TGTGCCAGCAGCTTCAGTGGGGGCGCGAATTCACCCCTCCACTTT. Based on the CDR3 plus reference TRBV9 and TRBJ1-6, the full variable domain is DSGVTQTPKHLITATGQRVTLRCSPRSGDLSVYWYQQSLDQGLQFLIQYYNGEERAKGNILERFSAQQFPDLHSELNLSSLELGDSALYFCASSFSGGANSPLHFGNGTRLTVT.